Each of the 17 T cell receptor beta chains below was sequenced from the same sample in a study of cytomegalovirus exposure and HLA in healthy donors. PCR primers comprised 60 Vbeta and 13 Jbeta primers. Only in-frame clones appear in the TCRdb table, and some are missing; sequencing was by immunoSEQ multiplex PCR. The table includes 150,000 to 200,000 clones, 75% to 90% detected once. Sequencing used PBMCs. Receptors were obtained from a man between 40 and 49 years old in good health and CMV-seropositive.

This sequence joins TRBV7-6 and TRBJ1-4; D remains unclear. Germline V lookup: CDR1 SGHVS, CDR2 FNYEAQ. V lost 5 bases, J lost 7 bases, and 17 bases lay in between. The CDR3 has 15 residues. The CDR3 protein is CASSPSMFRGEKLFF. The CDR3 DNA reads TGTGCCAGCAGCCCGTCTATGTTTCGGGGTGAAAAACTGTTTTTT.

J is TRBJ2-2 and V is TRBV9, with TRBD1 matching over 8 bases. Germline V gene sequence: CDR1 SGDLS, CDR2 YYNGEE. V shed 10 bases, J shed 5 bases, and the junction held 7 bases outside the gene matches. CDR3 size: 13 residues. CDR3 in amino acids: CASQGAETGELFF. The CDR3 coding sequence is TGTGCCTCGCAGGGGGCAGAGACCGGGGAGCTGTTTTTT.

The chain recombines TRBV5-6 with TRBJ2-7; 7 bases agree with TRBD1. CDR3 length: 14 residues. Per the germline V gene, CDR1 is SGHDT and CDR2 is YYEEEE. After removal of 2 bases from V and 2 bases from J, the junction contained 4 bases not matched to a gene. CDR3 sequence (DNA): TGTGCCAGCAGCTTCCGAGACAGGGCCTACGAGCAGTACTTC. Its protein is CASSFRDRAYEQYF. The full variable domain, rest sourced from reference TRBV5-6 and TRBJ2-7, is DAGVTQSPTHLIKTRGQQVTLRCSPKSGHDTVSWYQQALGQGPQFIFQYYEEEERQRGNFPDRFSGHQFPNYSSELNVNALLLGDSALYLCASSFRDRAYEQYFGPGTRLTVT.

The chain is built from TRBV15 and TRBJ2-3; the match to TRBD2 covers 12 bases. Per the germline V gene, CDR1 is LNHNV and CDR2 is YYDKDF (reference sequence). This CDR3 is 16 amino acids long. V lost 2 bases to trimming and J lost 5 bases; unmatched junction nucleotides: 5. Written as DNA, the CDR3 is TGTGCCACCAGCAGACTCCTAGCGGGGGGGCAAGATACGCAGTATTTT. Its protein is CATSRLLAGGQDTQYF.

With respect to this clone: The junction differs from germline at one of its ends, possibly a read error. The rearrangement uses TRBV28 and TRBJ2-7; 8 bases match TRBD1. Germline CDR1 is MDHEN and CDR2 is SYDVKM. This CDR3 spans 14 amino acids. The CDR3 spells CASSSLTLGQGRNF. The CDR3 DNA sequence: TGTGCCAGCAGTTCCCTCACCCTAGGACAGGGAAGAAACTTC.

The J gene is TRBJ1-4, the V gene TRBV18, with D possibly TRBD1 on 6 matching bases. V was pared by 6 bases and J by 5 bases, with 13 bases between. Germline assignment: CDR1 KGHSH and CDR2 LQKENI. This CDR3 region has 14 residues. CDR3 nucleotides: TGTGCCAGCTCGCTACAGGGCTACAATGAAAAACTGTTTTTT. Translated: CASSLQGYNEKLFF. Using reference TRBV18 and TRBJ1-4 for the parts outside the CDR3, the full variable domain is NAGVMQNPRHLVRRRGQEARLRCSPMKGHSHVYWYRQLPEEGLKFMVYLQKENIIDESGMPKERFSAEFPKEGPSILRIQQVVRGDSAAYFCASSLQGYNEKLFFGSGTQLSVL.

The rearrangement joins TRBV6-4 to TRBJ1-5; tentatively, D is TRBD1 (5 bases). V gave up 9 bases and J gave up 8 bases, with 11 bases separating them. Germline V gives CDR1 MRHNA, CDR2 SNTAGT. This CDR3 spans 11 amino acids. The CDR3 spells CASTTVEPQHF. Here the CDR3 DNA reads TGTGCCAGTACGACAGTAGAGCCCCAGCATTTT.

J is TRBJ2-1 and V is TRBV7-2, with TRBD2 identical over 7 bases. Germline values: CDR1 SGHTA, CDR2 FQGNSA. V was pared by 3 bases and J by 2 bases, with 13 bases of the junction left unmatched. This CDR3 spans 18 amino acids. DNA of the CDR3: TGTGCCAGCAGCTTGACTCGACTAGCTCAGAGGACCTACAATGAGCAGTTCTTC. Residues: CASSLTRLAQRTYNEQFF.

The genes are TRBV29-1 and TRBJ1-1; 9 bases match TRBD1. This CDR3 contains 14 residues. Germline V gene sequence: CDR1 SQVTM, CDR2 ANQGSEA. V gave up 7 bases and J gave up 0 bases; unmatched junction bases: 6. This CDR3 is CSALGQGMNTEAFF. CDR3 nucleotide sequence: TGCAGCGCCCTAGGACAGGGGATGAACACTGAAGCTTTCTTT.

The chain carries TRBV4-1 and TRBJ2-5; 9 bases agree with TRBD2. In germline, CDR1 is MGHRA, CDR2 YSYEKL. V gave up 2 bases and J gave up 6 bases; unmatched junction bases: 4. The CDR3 consists of 14 residues. In DNA form, the CDR3 reads TGCGCCAGCAGCCAACCGAGCGGGGGGAAGACCCAGTACTTC. It specifies CASSQPSGGKTQYF.

CDR3 loop: CASSETRGGRYLHEQYF. The CDR3 coding sequence is TGTGCCAGCAGTGAAACTAGGGGGGGGCGATATCTACACGAGCAGTACTTC. The rearrangement uses TRBV25-1 and TRBJ2-5, with TRBD2 as a possible D gene (7 bases). The end of the DNA is better explained by TRBJ2-7, so the J call may be wrong. This CDR3 has 17 amino acids. Germline V gives CDR1 MGHDK, CDR2 SYGVNS.

V gene TRBV2 combines with J gene TRBJ2-7; 9 bases map to TRBD1. With 4 bases clipped from V and 2 bases from J, the junction kept 3 bases outside the gene matches. From germline, CDR1 is SNHLY and CDR2 FYNNEI. The CDR3 totals 14 residues. The CDR3 coding sequence is TGTGCCAGCAGTGCCCGGACAGGGGCCTACGAGCAGTACTTC. Protein sequence: CASSARTGAYEQYF.

The rearrangement uses TRBV6-5 and TRBJ2-1, with TRBD1 matching over 10 bases. This CDR3 spans 15 amino acids. Germline lookup yields CDR1 MNHEY and CDR2 SVGAGI. Losses at the gene ends were 6 bases for V and 8 bases for J; bases not matched to a gene: 10. Here the CDR3 DNA reads TGTGCCAGCAGCCCGGGACAGGGGTCGAGGGATGAGCAGTTCTTC. Residues: CASSPGQGSRDEQFF.

The rearrangement uses TRBV18 and TRBJ2-3; 7 bases align to TRBD1. Germline CDR1 is KGHSH and CDR2 is LQKENI. Trimming at V came to 2 bases and at J to 4 bases, leaving 3 bases not matched to a gene. This CDR3 is built from 14 residues. The CDR3 reads CASSPYRGADTQYF. The DNA for the CDR3 is TGTGCCAGCTCACCATACAGGGGCGCAGATACGCAGTATTTT.

This chain connects TRBV7-3 to TRBJ1-5, with 10 nucleotides matching TRBD1. The germline V gene has CDR1 SGHTA and CDR2 FQGTGA. The CDR3 runs 15 residues. The V segment lost 2 bases and the J segment 6 bases; nucleotides outside the gene matches: 4. Here the CDR3 DNA reads TGTGCCAGCAGCTTATCCGGGACAGGGGCTCAGCCCCAGCATTTT. Translating it yields CASSLSGTGAQPQHF.

A few counts support this clone. The V gene is TRBV5-4, the J gene TRBJ1-3; tentatively, D is TRBD1 (6 bases). The germline V gene encodes CDR1 SGHNT and CDR2 YYREEE (reference sequence). The CDR3 covers 15 residues. The V and J ends lost 4 bases and 4 bases respectively, with 15 bases between them. The CDR3 reads CASSRDQGKGNTIYF. The CDR3 nucleotides are TGTGCCAGCAGCCGAGATCAGGGGAAAGGAAACACCATATATTTT.

V usage is TRBV27 and J usage is TRBJ1-4, with D possibly TRBD1 on 5 matching bases. Looked up from germline, CDR1 is MNHEY and CDR2 is SMNVEV (reference sequence). V lost 0 bases and J lost 7, with 15 bases in between. This CDR3 spans 16 amino acids. The CDR3 nucleotides are TGTGCCAGCAGTTTATCGCAAGTGGGGGGGAGTGAAAAACTGTTTTTT. It codes for CASSLSQVGGSEKLFF.